A selection of T cell receptor beta chains follows, all from one sample in a study of beta chain features in type 1 diabetes. Generated by immunoSEQ multiplex PCR, the TCRdb table keeps only in-frame clones and is missing some. The profile shows some 640,000 clones, over 11% of them singletons. Sequencing was performed on naive CD4+ T cells from blood. Receptors originate from a man aged 18 to 29 with type 1 diabetes. Both conserved end residues are part of each CDR3. Each record gives: CDR3 length, V gene, J gene, CDR3 protein.

17	TRBV27	TRBJ2-2	CASRRQGQSYITGELFF
14	TRBV4-1	TRBJ2-5	CASSLGQLQETQYF
12	TRBV7-2	TRBJ2-7	CASSLSGYEQYF
16	TRBV5-1	TRBJ2-7	CASSSALGAGTYEQYF
15	TRBV5-1	TRBJ1-4	CASSSTGTGNEKLFF
14	TRBV9	TRBJ1-4	CASSVGRPDEKLFF
14	TRBV7-2	TRBJ2-5	CASSLGTGQETQYF
15	TRBV27	TRBJ2-3	CASSSRRLSTDTQYF
15	TRBV7-2	TRBJ1-5	CASSPSGGSNQPQHF
15	TRBV7-2	TRBJ2-1	CASSSSALSYNEQFF
14	TRBV9	TRBJ1-4	CASSVGPKNEKLFF
13	TRBV10-1	TRBJ2-1	CASSVGTGNEQFF
11	TRBV7-9	TRBJ2-1	CASSLLNEQFF
16	TRBV7-2	TRBJ1-1	CASSLVGGTQNTEAFF
14	TRBV30	TRBJ1-1	CAWNDALRTTEAFF
12	TRBV7-9	TRBJ2-2	CASSTQAEELFF
12	TRBV10-2	TRBJ1-2	CASSDRAYGYTF
12	TRBV6-1	TRBJ2-7	CASSERTYEQYF
18	TRBV30	TRBJ2-3	CAAGGSWTAREGRDTQYF
15	TRBV28	TRBJ1-2	CASSLSVGRVYGYTF
16	TRBV10-3	TRBJ2-1	CAISERGRSSYNEQFF
15	TRBV25-1	TRBJ2-3	CASQGETSSTDTQYF
13	TRBV23-1	TRBJ1-1	CASRTGGKTEAFF
12	TRBV11-2	TRBJ1-1	CASSSQGPEAFF
16	TRBV15	TRBJ1-1	CATSRALGAGYTEAFF
17	TRBV5-4	TRBJ2-6	CASSPYHGGSGANVLTF
14	TRBV5-6	TRBJ1-5	CASSMGQHVQPQHF
16	TRBV27	TRBJ2-5	CASRIGAGAREETQYF
13	TRBV15	TRBJ2-5	CATSVNLGETQYF
16	TRBV4-2	TRBJ1-6	CASSHSGQGMISPLHF
14	TRBV28	TRBJ2-1	CASSKGQAFHEQFF
13	TRBV29-1	TRBJ2-5	CSVEPRVQETQYF
15	TRBV4-2	TRBJ2-7	CASSPLPGEGSEQYF
15	TRBV7-2	TRBJ2-3	CASSFAGGSTDTQYF
11	TRBV29-1	TRBJ1-1	CSVGAVAEAFF
15	TRBV11-3	TRBJ2-5	CASTGGAYSRETQYF
12	TRBV30	TRBJ2-1	CAWSGVDNEQFF
12	TRBV28	TRBJ1-4	CASRDQIEKLFF
17	TRBV7-2	TRBJ2-2	CASRSRGLLAGTGELFF
14	TRBV23-1	TRBJ2-7	CASSQPRTAGEQYF